Below are 16 T cell receptor beta chains sequenced from a single sample in a study of tumor and adjacent non-tumor tissue in lung cancer. The template was RNA from unsorted bulk tissue. TCRbeta libraries were built with three rounds of nested PCR, modified from ARM-PCR. TCRdb used MiXCR to reprocess the multiplex PCR reads, holding one entry per CDR3 protein. The top ten hold 20% of the sample, which has around 70,000 distinct CDR3 sequences, 55% to 70% seen once. Material: lung tumor tissue. The receptors here all came from a man aged 50 or older with non-small cell lung cancer.

This chain links TRBV19 with TRBJ1-1, with a possible D match to TRBD1 (5 bases). This CDR3 comprises 12 residues. Germline CDR1 is LNHDA and CDR2 is SQIVND (reference sequence). Trimming removed 5 bases at V and 4 bases at J, with 8 bases between. The DNA of the CDR3 is TGTGCCAGTAGTTGGGGGACCACTGAAGCTTTCTTT. This sequence encodes CASSWGTTEAFF.

For this clonotype: A much more abundant neighbour one base away suggests this may be a read error. CDR3 DNA: TGTGCCAGCAGCTTAACCAGTCTGGAGAACCAGTACTTC. It is translated as CASSLTSLENQYF. The chain recombines TRBV7-9 with TRBJ2-5, with D uncertain. Germline assignment: CDR1 SEHNR and CDR2 FQNEAQ (reference sequence). The CDR3 loop spans 13 amino acids.

Note on this clonotype: A single base separates this from a much larger clone, so it may be a read error. The DNA of the CDR3 is TGTGCCAGCAACCAAATCCCCCATGAGCAGTTCTTC. Protein sequence: CASNQIPHEQFF. V and J are TRBV14 and TRBJ2-1; D ambiguous. This CDR3 contains 12 residues. Germline assignment: CDR1 SGHDN and CDR2 FVKESK.

Comment on this clonotype: One junction end disagrees with the germline gene, perhaps due to a read error. The chain combines TRBV12-3 or TRBV12-4 with TRBJ1-1; a weak D match, TRBD1 (5 bases). This CDR3 is 12 amino acids long. CDR3 bases: TGTGTCAGCAGTAGTCAGACAGCCGACGCTTTCTTT. Translating gives CVSSSQTADAFF.

Concerning this clonotype itself: The conserved phenylalanine or tryptophan is not found at the CDR3 terminus, so this likely reflects a read error. V usage is TRBV7-8 and J usage is TRBJ2-7; 11 bases fit TRBD2. Per the germline V gene, CDR1 is SGHVS and CDR2 is FQNEAQ. The CDR3 has 16 amino acids. This CDR3 reads CASSSIAGGPKYEQYI. The CDR3 coding sequence is TGCGCCAGCAGCTCCATAGCGGGAGGGCCTAAGTACGAGCAGTACATC.

Comments on this clonotype: Being one base from a much bigger clone, this may be a read error. The chain links TRBV21-1 to TRBJ2-7; the table calls TRBD1, which could not be checked here. TRBV21-1 is flagged as a pseudogene. This CDR3 comprises 15 residues. The CDR3 DNA sequence: TGTGCCAGCAGCTCGAGCTCGACAGACTCCTACGAGCAGCACTTC. Translation gives CASSSSSTDSYEQHF.

This clonotype showed up just a few times. The chain recombines TRBV30 with TRBJ1-1; D call uncertain. CDR3 length equals 13 residues. Germline assignment: CDR1 GTSNPN and CDR2 SVGIG (reference sequence). V was pared by 3 bases and J by 2 bases, with 10 bases between. CDR3 coding DNA: TGTGCCTGGAGGGTCCATCCCAACACTGAAGCTTTCTTT. It is translated as CAWRVHPNTEAFF.

As to this clonotype: With a much larger clone just one base away, this may be a read error. V usage is TRBV5-1 and J usage is TRBJ2-2, with TRBD1 matching over 7 bases. Germline loops: CDR1 SGHRS, CDR2 YFSETQ. V trimming: 5 bases; J trimming: 9 bases; junction bases outside the gene matches: 10. CDR3 length equals 14 residues. The CDR3 bases are TGCGCCAGCAGTAAGGGACAGACACCCTGGGAGCTGTTTTTT. Protein product: CASSKGQTPWELFF. The full variable domain, in which reference TRBV5-1 and TRBJ2-2 provide the parts outside the CDR3, is KAGVTQTPRYLIKTRGQQVTLSCSPISGHRSVSWYQQTPGQGLQFLFEYFSETQRNKGNFPGRFSGRQFSNSRSEMNVSTLELGDSALYLCASSKGQTPWELFFGEGSRLTVL.

This clonotype was picked up many times. The V gene is TRBV5-1, the J gene TRBJ2-7, with TRBD1 identical over 7 bases. The germline V gene has CDR1 SGHRS and CDR2 YFSETQ. This CDR3 comprises 14 residues. V dropped 4 bases and J dropped 7; count of bases not matched to a gene: 11. The CDR3 loop reads CASSPGQEQGEQYF. The CDR3 region has the DNA TGCGCCAGCAGCCCCGGACAGGAACAGGGTGAGCAGTACTTC.

At least ten counts were recorded for this clonotype. The chain employs TRBV6-1 and TRBJ1-6, with D possibly being TRBD1 (6 bases). Trimming stripped 4 bases from V and 7 bases from J, with 14 bases between. Germline lookup yields CDR1 MNHNS and CDR2 SASEGT. This CDR3 is built from 15 residues. The CDR3 region has the DNA TGTGCCAGCAGTGGATCAACAGGGAACAATTCACCCCTCCACTTT. It specifies CASSGSTGNNSPLHF.

This clonotype was observed many times. This chain links TRBV29-1 with TRBJ1-1, with D tentatively TRBD1 (6 bases). The germline V gene encodes CDR1 SQVTM and CDR2 ANQGSEA. CDR3 length equals 14 residues. Trimming shortened V by 5 bases and J by 4 bases, and 17 bases separated the two germline ends. CDR3 residues: CSVMAPGDATEAFF. Written as DNA, the CDR3 is TGCAGCGTTATGGCCCCAGGGGACGCCACTGAAGCTTTCTTT.

This clonotype was seen many times. The chain joins TRBV28 to TRBJ2-5; 13 nucleotides line up with TRBD2. The CDR3 sequence is 15 residues long. V trimming: 5 bases; J trimming: 5 bases; junction bases outside the gene matches: 5. The germline V gene encodes CDR1 MDHEN and CDR2 SYDVKM. DNA for the CDR3: TGTGCCAGCAGTACTAGCGGGAGGGCCGGGGAGACCCAGTACTTC. This encodes CASSTSGRAGETQYF.

This clonotype was detected a few times. This sequence may be a read error, since a much larger clone differs from it by one base. The rearrangement links TRBV7-8 to TRBJ2-1, with TRBD1 identical over 10 bases. Germline V gene lookup returns CDR1 SGHVS and CDR2 FQNEAQ. This CDR3 contains 17 residues. For the CDR3, the DNA is TGTGCCAGCAGTTTACGCACCCCGGGACAGGGGTACAATGAGCATTTCTTC. It specifies CASSLRTPGQGYNEHFF.

The chain is built from TRBV12-3 or TRBV12-4 and TRBJ2-5; possible D gene TRBD2, 5 bases. The V and J ends lost 6 bases and 5 bases respectively, with 7 bases between them. CDR3 length equals 11 residues. In DNA, the CDR3 is TGTGCCAGCAGGGAGGAGGAGACCCAGTACTTC. Translating it yields CASREEETQYF.

The V gene is TRBV11-2, the J gene TRBJ2-5, with 10 bases identical to TRBD2. Germline values: CDR1 SGHAT, CDR2 FQNNGV. V shed 0 bases, J shed 3 bases, and the junction held 7 bases outside the gene matches. CDR3 size: 17 residues. CDR3 nucleotide sequence: TGTGCCAGCAGCTTAGATAGACTAGCGGGTGCCAAAGAGACCCAGTACTTC. Amino acids: CASSLDRLAGAKETQYF.

This clonotype was counted many times. The genes are TRBV12-3 or TRBV12-4 and TRBJ2-3; a possible D gene is TRBD2 (6 bases). The germline V and J ends were trimmed by 7 bases and 1 base, with 12 bases remaining between them. The CDR3 runs to 14 residues. CDR3 residues: CASKLGGGTDTQYF. CDR3 DNA: TGTGCCAGCAAACTAGGAGGGGGCACAGATACGCAGTATTTT.